These 15 T cell receptor beta chains were sequenced from one sample in a study of Ad26.COV2.S vaccination and SARS-CoV-2 variants. Specified treatment: about 20 received Ad26.COV2.S at low or high dose, single or two shots; roughly 5 received placebo; per-sample allocation not given. Day 63 after the first vaccine or placebo injection was the time point for sampling. TCRdb keeps only in-frame clones here, not all; method: immunoSEQ multiplex PCR. The sample yields about 680,000 clones, around 90% seen once. The starting material was peripheral blood, obtained in a trial of Ad26.COV2.S vaccine versus placebo. All receptors derive from a person between 18 and 59 years old who received the Ad26.COV2.S COVID-19 vaccine or a placebo.

In its sample, this clone was seen a few times. The chain carries TRBV7-9 and TRBJ1-5, with 7 bases lining up with TRBD1. Germline lookup yields CDR1 SEHNR and CDR2 FQNEAQ (reference sequence). CDR3 length: 17 amino acids. V gave up 4 bases and J gave up 4 bases; unmatched junction bases: 13. CDR3: CASSSASGDSVNQPQHF. CDR3 sequence (DNA): TGTGCCAGCAGCTCTGCCTCCGGGGACAGCGTAAATCAGCCCCAGCATTTT.

The chain employs TRBV10-3 and TRBJ2-2; D is possibly TRBD1 or TRBD2 (5 bases each). The CDR3 covers 16 residues. V lost 0 bases, J lost 2 bases, and 10 bases lay in between. CDR1 is ENHRY, CDR2 SYGVKD, per germline. CDR3 residues: CAISESWGPNTGELFF. DNA for the CDR3: TGTGCCATCAGTGAGTCCTGGGGACCCAACACCGGGGAGCTGTTTTTT.

CDR3 nucleotide sequence: TGTGCCAGCAGCCCTAGGATGCCCTATAATTCACCCCTCCACTTT. This translates into CASSPRMPYNSPLHF. The V and J genes are TRBV7-2 and TRBJ1-6, with D unclear. CDR3 size: 15 residues. V lost 5 bases and J 2 bases, leaving 10 bases between the germline ends. Germline-derived CDR1 and CDR2 are SGHTA and FQGNSA.

The chain recombines TRBV7-3 with TRBJ2-5, with 8 bases lining up with TRBD2. The CDR3 runs 14 residues. Per germline, CDR1 SGHTA and CDR2 FQGTGA. Unmatched junction bases numbered 4, after V lost 4 bases and J lost 3 bases. The CDR3 coding sequence is TGTGCCAGCAGCTCCGGGACTAGAAAAGAGACCCAGTACTTC. Translating it yields CASSSGTRKETQYF.

The rearrangement uses TRBV7-9 and TRBJ2-1; D perhaps matches TRBD2 (5 bases). The V gene lost 1 base and the J gene lost 4 bases, with 8 bases spanning the gap. Per the germline V gene, CDR1 is SEHNR and CDR2 is FQNEAQ (reference sequence). The length of the CDR3 is 14 residues. The CDR3 protein is CASSLGGRYNEQFF. Here the CDR3 DNA reads TGTGCCAGCAGCTTAGGAGGGCGGTACAATGAGCAGTTCTTC.

Only one count was recorded for this clone. The chain carries TRBV7-9 and TRBJ2-5, with 9 bases lining up with TRBD1. V lost 5 bases and J lost 1; bases outside the gene matches: 8. From germline, CDR1 is SEHNR and CDR2 FQNEAQ (reference sequence). The CDR3 contains 16 residues. The CDR3 here is CASSRRQGGGQETQYF. CDR3 DNA: TGTGCCAGCAGCAGGAGACAGGGGGGAGGCCAAGAGACCCAGTACTTC.

J is TRBJ1-1 and V is TRBV7-9; 8 nucleotides agree with TRBD1. This CDR3 comprises 14 residues. The V segment lost 3 bases and the J segment 1 base; nucleotides outside the gene matches: 1. Germline V gene lookup returns CDR1 SEHNR and CDR2 FQNEAQ (reference sequence). The CDR3 region is CASSLTGENTEAFF. CDR3 DNA: TGTGCCAGCAGCTTGACAGGGGAGAACACTGAAGCTTTCTTT.

The CDR3 sequence: CASRESGGRQETQYF. The DNA of the CDR3 is TGCGCCAGCAGGGAATCCGGGGGGCGGCAAGAGACCCAGTACTTC. J is TRBJ2-5 and V is TRBV10-2; a possible D gene is TRBD2 (7 bases). The CDR3 contains 15 residues. Germline CDR1 reads WSHSY; CDR2 reads SAAADI. V dropped 6 bases and J dropped 2 bases, with 16 bases sitting between them.

This rearrangement joins TRBV4-3 to TRBJ2-4, with D perhaps TRBD2 (6 bases). CDR1 LGHNA and CDR2 YSLEER come from the germline V gene. The CDR3 has 18 amino acids. V lost 0 bases to trimming and J lost 3 bases, with 18 bases between them. The CDR3 bases are TGCGCCAGCAGCCAAGATATGGCGGGGATACCGAGCAAAAACATTCAGTACTTC. Protein: CASSQDMAGIPSKNIQYF.

V is TRBV9 and J is TRBJ1-2; 8 bases map to TRBD1. The germline V gene encodes CDR1 SGDLS and CDR2 YYNGEE. The CDR3 covers 15 residues. With 0 bases clipped from V and 3 bases from J, the junction kept 4 bases outside the gene matches. The CDR3 nucleotides read TGTGCCAGCAGCGTAGAGGGGACAGGCCACTATGGCTACACCTTC. It yields the protein CASSVEGTGHYGYTF.

The chain couples TRBV2 to TRBJ1-5; D unresolved. The germline gives CDR1 SNHLY, CDR2 FYNNEI. V gave up 5 bases and J gave up 5 bases, with 4 bases separating them. The CDR3 sequence is 11 residues long. CDR3 residues: CASSFDQPQHF. The CDR3 DNA reads TGTGCCAGCAGTTTCGATCAGCCCCAGCATTTT.

The genes are TRBV6-2 or TRBV6-3 and TRBJ2-3, with D perhaps matching TRBD1 or TRBD2 (5 bases each). V shed 6 bases and J shed 7 bases, with 11 bases lying between them. Germline-derived CDR1 and CDR2 are MNHEY and SVGEGT. The CDR3 extends over 12 amino acids. The DNA of the CDR3 is TGTGCCAGCAGCCGGGGACCCAATACGCAGTATTTT. It translates to CASSRGPNTQYF.

This clone showed up just once. The V gene is TRBV5-1, the J gene TRBJ2-2; D possibly corresponds to TRBD2 (7 bases). V lost 0 bases and J lost 4, with 16 bases in between. The CDR3 sequence is 17 residues long. CDR1 SGHRS and CDR2 YFSETQ come from the germline V gene. The CDR3 nucleotides are TGCGCCAGCAGCTTGGCGGGCCTGGGGGGGGCCACCGGGGAGCTGTTTTTT. Its protein is CASSLAGLGGATGELFF.

This clone was seen a single time. The V and J genes are TRBV3-1 (or the pseudogene TRBV3-2) and TRBJ1-6; D not certain. The length of the CDR3 is 14 residues. The germline gives CDR1 LGHDT, CDR2 YNNKEL (reference sequence). The V end was cut by 5 bases, the J end by 7 bases, with 12 bases between. In DNA, the CDR3 is TGTGCCAGCAGCTCCCCCGGTGGAAATTCACCCCTCCACTTT. Translating gives CASSSPGGNSPLHF.

The rearrangement links TRBV19 to TRBJ1-5; D remains unclear. V was shortened by 5 bases and J by 0 bases, with 8 bases between the two germline ends. CDR1 is LNHDA, CDR2 SQIVND, per germline (reference sequence). The CDR3 has 14 residues. The CDR3 spells CASSEQHSNQPQHF. DNA of the CDR3: TGTGCCAGTAGTGAACAGCATAGCAATCAGCCCCAGCATTTT. The whole variable domain, remainder taken from reference TRBV19 and TRBJ1-5, is DGGITQSPKYLFRKEGQNVTLSCEQNLNHDAMYWYRQDPGQGLRLIYYSQIVNDFQKGDIAEGYSVSREKKESFPLTVTSAQKNPTAFYLCASSEQHSNQPQHFGDGTRLSIL.